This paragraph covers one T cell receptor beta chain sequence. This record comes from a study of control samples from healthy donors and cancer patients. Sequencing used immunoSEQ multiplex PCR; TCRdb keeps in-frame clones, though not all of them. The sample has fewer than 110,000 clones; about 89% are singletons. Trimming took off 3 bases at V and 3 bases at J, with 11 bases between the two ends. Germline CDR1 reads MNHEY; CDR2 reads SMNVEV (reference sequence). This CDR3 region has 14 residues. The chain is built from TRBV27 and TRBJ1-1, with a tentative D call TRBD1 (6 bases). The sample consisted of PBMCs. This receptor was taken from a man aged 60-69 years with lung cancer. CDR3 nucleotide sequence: TGTGCCAGCAGTTTTCGGGCAGGGGACACTGAAGCTTTCTTT. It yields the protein CASSFRAGDTEAFF.